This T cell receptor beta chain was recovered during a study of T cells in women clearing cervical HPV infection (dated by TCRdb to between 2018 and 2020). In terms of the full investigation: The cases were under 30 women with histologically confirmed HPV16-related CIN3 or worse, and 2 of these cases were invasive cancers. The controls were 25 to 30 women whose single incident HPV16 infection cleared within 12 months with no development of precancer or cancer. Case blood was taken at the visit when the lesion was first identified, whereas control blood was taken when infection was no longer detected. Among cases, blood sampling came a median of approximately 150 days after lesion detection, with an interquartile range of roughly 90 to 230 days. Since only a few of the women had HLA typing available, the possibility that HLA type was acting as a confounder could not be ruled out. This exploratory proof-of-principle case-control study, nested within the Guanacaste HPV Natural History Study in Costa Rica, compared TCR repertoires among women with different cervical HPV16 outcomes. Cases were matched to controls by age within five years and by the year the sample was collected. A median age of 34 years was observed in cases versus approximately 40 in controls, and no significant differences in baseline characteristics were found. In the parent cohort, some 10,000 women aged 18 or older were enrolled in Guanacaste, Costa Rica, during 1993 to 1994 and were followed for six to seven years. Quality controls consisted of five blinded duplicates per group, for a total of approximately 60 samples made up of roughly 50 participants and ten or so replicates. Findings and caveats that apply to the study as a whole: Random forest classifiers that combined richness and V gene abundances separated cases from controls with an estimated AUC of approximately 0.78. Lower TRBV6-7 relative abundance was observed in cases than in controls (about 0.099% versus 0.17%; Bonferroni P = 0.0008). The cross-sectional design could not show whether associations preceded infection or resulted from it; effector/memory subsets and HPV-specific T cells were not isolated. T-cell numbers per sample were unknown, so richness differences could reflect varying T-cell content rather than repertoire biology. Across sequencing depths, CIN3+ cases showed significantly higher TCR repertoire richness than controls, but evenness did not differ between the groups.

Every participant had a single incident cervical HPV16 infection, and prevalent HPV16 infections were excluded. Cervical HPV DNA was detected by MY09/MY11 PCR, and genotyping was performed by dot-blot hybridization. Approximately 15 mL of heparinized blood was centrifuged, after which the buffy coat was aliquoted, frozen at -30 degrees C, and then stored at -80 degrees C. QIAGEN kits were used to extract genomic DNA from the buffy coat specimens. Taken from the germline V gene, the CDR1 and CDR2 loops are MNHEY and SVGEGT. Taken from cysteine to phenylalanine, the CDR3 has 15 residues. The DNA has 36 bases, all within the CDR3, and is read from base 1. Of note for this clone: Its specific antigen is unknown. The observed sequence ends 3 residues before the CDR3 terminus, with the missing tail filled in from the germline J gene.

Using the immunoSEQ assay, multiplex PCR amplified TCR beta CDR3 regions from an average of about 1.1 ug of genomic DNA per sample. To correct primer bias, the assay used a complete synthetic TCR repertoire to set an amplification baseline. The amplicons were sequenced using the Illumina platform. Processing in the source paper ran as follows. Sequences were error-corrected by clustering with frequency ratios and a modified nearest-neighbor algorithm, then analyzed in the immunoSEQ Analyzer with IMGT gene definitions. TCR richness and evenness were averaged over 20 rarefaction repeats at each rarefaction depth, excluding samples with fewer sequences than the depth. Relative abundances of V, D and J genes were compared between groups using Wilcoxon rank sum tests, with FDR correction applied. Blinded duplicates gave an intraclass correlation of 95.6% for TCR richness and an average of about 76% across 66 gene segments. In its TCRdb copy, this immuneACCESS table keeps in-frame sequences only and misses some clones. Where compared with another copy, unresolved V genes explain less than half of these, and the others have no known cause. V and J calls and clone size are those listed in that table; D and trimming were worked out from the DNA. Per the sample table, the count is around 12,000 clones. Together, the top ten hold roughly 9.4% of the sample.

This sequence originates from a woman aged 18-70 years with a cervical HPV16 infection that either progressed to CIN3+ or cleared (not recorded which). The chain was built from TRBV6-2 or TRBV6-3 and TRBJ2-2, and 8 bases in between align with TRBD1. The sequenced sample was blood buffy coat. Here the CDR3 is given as CASSDRGSGANVLFF. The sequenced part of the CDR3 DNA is TGTGCCAGCAGTGACAGGGGCTCTGGGGCCAACGTG.